The 12 T cell receptor beta chains listed next were all sequenced from one sample in a study of T-cell reconstitution after alpha-beta-depleted transplantation in children. Researchers prepared the TCRbeta library using unique molecular identifiers, the study reports. TCRdb used MiXCR to reprocess the PCR reads, holding one entry per CDR3 protein. This repertoire shows over 550,000 distinct CDR3 sequences, approximately 10% found once; its top ten account for about 4%. Source: PBMCs from the stem cell graft donor, taken from the stem cell graft. These receptors were collected from a human donor who donated a stem cell graft to a child with acute myeloid leukemia.

In regard to this clonotype: This sequence may be a read error, since a much larger clone differs from it by one base. The chain is built from TRBV28 and TRBJ2-3, with a weak D call TRBD1 (5 bases). The CDR3 runs 14 residues. Germline CDR1 is MDHEN and CDR2 is SYDVKM. CDR3 sequence: CASIWTRSTDTQFF. The CDR3 DNA is TGTGCCAGCATCTGGACAAGGAGCACAGATACGCAGTTTTTT.

This chain connects TRBV5-1 to TRBJ1-3; TRBD1 matches 10 bases. This CDR3 comprises 16 residues. Unmatched junction bases numbered 6, after V lost 4 bases and J lost 2 bases. Per germline, CDR1 SGHRS and CDR2 YFSETQ. CDR3 DNA: TGCGCCAGCAGCGTGGCCGGACAGGGGGCTGGAAACACCATATATTTT. Translating it yields CASSVAGQGAGNTIYF.

This clonotype was observed a few times. The chain recombines TRBV7-2 with TRBJ1-4, with TRBD1 identical over 7 bases. J lost 5 bases, V lost 2 bases, and 5 bases had no gene match. Germline V CDR1 and CDR2: SGHTA, FQGNSA. The CDR3 consists of 15 residues. CDR3 amino acids: CASSLQGGPNEKLFF. CDR3 nucleotide sequence: TGTGCCAGCAGCTTACAGGGGGGACCGAATGAAAAACTGTTTTTT.

This clonotype was counted only a few times. This sequence joins TRBV15 and TRBJ2-1; TRBD2 matches 7 bases. CDR3 length: 17 amino acids. From germline, CDR1 is LNHNV and CDR2 YYDKDF (reference sequence). Trimming removed 5 bases from V and 3 bases from J; junction bases left unmatched: 13. CDR3 region: CATSSPEAGPNYNEQFF. CDR3 nucleotide sequence: TGTGCCACCAGCTCGCCTGAAGCGGGACCCAACTACAATGAGCAGTTCTTC.

This clonotype has more than one count but fewer than ten. The genes are TRBV7-2 and TRBJ2-7; TRBD2 agrees at 7 bases. The CDR3 spans 15 residues. Per germline, CDR1 SGHTA and CDR2 FQGNSA. V trimming: 5 bases; J trimming: 4 bases; junction bases outside the gene matches: 11. CDR3 amino acids: CASSVSGLGGYEQYF. In DNA, the CDR3 is TGTGCCAGCAGCGTCTCAGGGCTGGGGGGGTACGAGCAGTACTTC.

The V call is TRBV7-9, the J call TRBJ2-2; 11 bases are shared with TRBD2. Losses at the gene ends were 5 bases for V and 1 base for J; bases not matched to a gene: 3. Looked up from germline, CDR1 is SEHNR and CDR2 is FQNEAQ (reference sequence). This CDR3 is 16 amino acids long. CDR3 nucleotide sequence: TGTGCCAGCAGCGGACTAGCGGGTATGAACACCGGGGAGCTGTTTTTT. Residues: CASSGLAGMNTGELFF.

The rearrangement joins TRBV27 to TRBJ2-7; weak D call: TRBD2 (7 bases). The ends were cut back, 3 bases at V and 4 bases at J, with 16 bases in the middle. Per the germline V gene, CDR1 is MNHEY and CDR2 is SMNVEV (reference sequence). The CDR3 sequence is 15 residues long. CDR3: CASSFKGEGPYEQYF. CDR3 DNA sequence: TGTGCCAGCAGTTTTAAGGGGGAGGGCCCGTACGAGCAGTACTTC.

This clonotype was picked up many times. The chain has TRBV27 and TRBJ2-3; D is possibly TRBD2 (6 bases). The V gene lost 4 bases and the J gene lost 3 bases, with 14 bases spanning the gap. Germline V gene lookup returns CDR1 MNHEY and CDR2 SMNVEV (reference sequence). The length of the CDR3 is 15 residues. The CDR3 nucleotides read TGTGCCAGCAGTTATGCGGGACTCGTAACAGATACGCAGTATTTT. Amino acids: CASSYAGLVTDTQYF.

This clonotype was counted only a few times. The chain has TRBV7-3 and TRBJ2-2, with TRBD1 identical over 7 bases. V lost 5 bases and J lost 4; bases outside the gene matches: 7. Germline V CDR1 and CDR2: SGHTA, FQGTGA. This CDR3 has 15 amino acids. This CDR3 reads CASSKDRAGTGELFF. CDR3 in DNA: TGTGCCAGCAGCAAAGACAGGGCGGGCACCGGGGAGCTGTTTTTT.

The V call is TRBV11-1, the J call TRBJ2-7; D ambiguous. Looked up from germline, CDR1 is SGHAT and CDR2 is FQDESV (reference sequence). The CDR3 totals 16 residues. Trimming pared 4 bases from V and 0 bases from J, leaving 16 bases between. The CDR3 DNA is TGTGCCAGCAGCTCGTCCGGGCCGACAAGCTCCTACGAGCAGTACTTC. This gives the protein CASSSSGPTSSYEQYF.

In its sample, this clonotype was seen many times. This rearrangement joins TRBV5-1 to TRBJ2-7; tentative D call: TRBD1 (5 bases). This CDR3 has 13 amino acids. CDR1 is SGHRS, CDR2 YFSETQ, per germline. The V and J ends lost 5 bases and 0 bases respectively, with 9 bases between them. The CDR3 sequence is CASRKQGSYEQYF. The CDR3 DNA sequence: TGCGCCAGCAGAAAGCAGGGCTCCTACGAGCAGTACTTC.

The rearrangement uses TRBV11-3 and TRBJ2-5; 9 bases fit TRBD1. Germline values: CDR1 SGHNT, CDR2 YENEEA. The V gene end was trimmed by 5 bases and the J gene end by 7 bases; junction bases not matched to a gene: 5. This CDR3 comprises 13 residues. CDR3 region: CASSRTGEGTQYF. CDR3 bases: TGTGCCAGCAGCCGGACAGGGGAAGGGACCCAGTACTTC.